At least ten counts were recorded for the clone carrying this T cell receptor beta chain. As yet, its antigen is unknown. This sample was included in a study of regulatory T cells in long-lasting Graves disease. Overall study findings and caveats: With persistent disease, TRBV28, TRBJ1-2 and TRBJ2-5 were the favored segments. TCR diversity was lower in persistent than newly diagnosed Graves' disease.

V was cut by 2 bases and J by 8 bases, with 7 bases left in between. CDR3 length equals 13 residues. Germline V gives CDR1 MNHNS, CDR2 SASEGT. The time point denotes: persistent/refractory GD, antithyroid drugs over 5 years with positive TRAb. TCR sequences were obtained from RNA taken from PBMCs. Nine milliliters of peripheral blood were taken and placed in EDTA tubes. Library construction for TCR beta used iRepertoire HTBI primers and Arm-PCR of CDR3 regions. How the authors handled the data: Analysis of the samples identified under 80 TRBV and 12 to 15 TRBJ segments. TCRdb reanalysed the multiplex PCR reads using MiXCR and keeps one entry per CDR3 protein. TCRdb's processing, not the authors' own work, is the source of the V and J calls. In the table there are roughly 300,000 distinct CDR3 sequences, about 19% of which are singletons.

The receptor's source is a female donor with Graves disease. The chain links TRBV6-1 to TRBJ1-6; D is unclear. The starting material was peripheral blood mononuclear cells (PBMCs), obtained when the disease was refractory, from a patient treated with antithyroid drugs. The CDR3 DNA sequence: TGTGCCAGCAGTGAAATGGGGTATTCACCCCTCCACTTT. This translates into CASSEMGYSPLHF.